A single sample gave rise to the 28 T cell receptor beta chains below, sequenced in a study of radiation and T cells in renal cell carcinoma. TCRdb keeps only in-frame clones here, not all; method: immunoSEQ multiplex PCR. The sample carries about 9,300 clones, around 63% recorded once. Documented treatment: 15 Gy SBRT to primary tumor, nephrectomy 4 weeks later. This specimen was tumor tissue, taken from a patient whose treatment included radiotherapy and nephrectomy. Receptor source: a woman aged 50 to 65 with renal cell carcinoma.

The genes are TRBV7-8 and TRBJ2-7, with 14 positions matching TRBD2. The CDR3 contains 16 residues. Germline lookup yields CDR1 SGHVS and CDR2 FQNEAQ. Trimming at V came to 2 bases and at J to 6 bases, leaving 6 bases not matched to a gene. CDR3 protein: CASSLSGTSGGVEQYF. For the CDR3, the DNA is TGTGCCAGCAGCTTAAGCGGGACTAGCGGGGGTGTCGAGCAGTACTTC.

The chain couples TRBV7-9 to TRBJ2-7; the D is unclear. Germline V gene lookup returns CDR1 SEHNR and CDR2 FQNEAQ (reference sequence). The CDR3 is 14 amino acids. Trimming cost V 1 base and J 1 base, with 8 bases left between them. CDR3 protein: CASSLGVLSYEQYF. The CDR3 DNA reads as TGTGCCAGCAGCTTAGGCGTCCTTTCCTACGAGCAGTACTTC. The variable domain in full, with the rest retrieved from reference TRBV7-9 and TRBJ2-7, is DTGVSQNPRHKITKRGQNVTFRCDPISEHNRLYWYRQTLGQGPEFLTYFQNEAQLEKSRLLSDRFSAERPKGSFSTLEIQRTEQGDSAMYLCASSLGVLSYEQYFGPGTRLTVT.

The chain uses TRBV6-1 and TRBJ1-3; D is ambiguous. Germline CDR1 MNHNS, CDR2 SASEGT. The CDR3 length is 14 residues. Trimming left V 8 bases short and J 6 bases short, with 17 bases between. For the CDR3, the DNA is TGTGCCAGCGGGAGCCAGTCGGGAGTAAACACCATATATTTT. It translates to CASGSQSGVNTIYF.

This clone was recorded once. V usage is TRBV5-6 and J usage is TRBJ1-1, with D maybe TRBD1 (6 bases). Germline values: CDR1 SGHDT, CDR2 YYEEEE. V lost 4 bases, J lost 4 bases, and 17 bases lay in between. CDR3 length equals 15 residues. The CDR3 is CASSPLPGAFTEAFF. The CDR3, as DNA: TGTGCCAGCAGCCCACTACCAGGGGCATTCACTGAAGCTTTCTTT.

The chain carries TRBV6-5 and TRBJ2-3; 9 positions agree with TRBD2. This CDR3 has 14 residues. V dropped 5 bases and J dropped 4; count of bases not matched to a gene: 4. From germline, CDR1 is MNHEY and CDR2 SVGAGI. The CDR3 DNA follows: TGTGCCAGCAGTCAACAGCGGGAGGCAGATACGCAGTATTTT. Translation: CASSQQREADTQYF.

The CDR3 protein is CASSTGGRETQYF. In nucleotides, the CDR3 is TGTGCCAGTAGTACAGGGGGCCGGGAGACCCAGTACTTC. The genes are TRBV19 and TRBJ2-5, with 8 bases matching TRBD1. The CDR3 is 13 residues long. Germline CDR1 and CDR2: LNHDA and SQIVND (reference sequence). The V gene end was trimmed by 4 bases and the J gene end by 5 bases; junction bases not matched to a gene: 3.

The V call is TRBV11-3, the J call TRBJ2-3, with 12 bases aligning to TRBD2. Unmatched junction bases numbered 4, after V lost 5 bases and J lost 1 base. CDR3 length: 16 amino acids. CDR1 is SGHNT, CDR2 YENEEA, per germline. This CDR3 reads CASSKGTSGRTDTQYF. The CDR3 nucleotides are TGTGCCAGCAGCAAAGGGACTAGCGGGCGCACAGATACGCAGTATTTT.

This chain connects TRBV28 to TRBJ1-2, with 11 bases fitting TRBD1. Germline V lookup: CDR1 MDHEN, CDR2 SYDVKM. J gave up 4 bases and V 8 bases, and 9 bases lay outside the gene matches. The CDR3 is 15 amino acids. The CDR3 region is CASAGQGAHGYGYTF. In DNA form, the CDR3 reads TGTGCCAGCGCCGGACAGGGGGCGCATGGCTATGGCTACACCTTC.

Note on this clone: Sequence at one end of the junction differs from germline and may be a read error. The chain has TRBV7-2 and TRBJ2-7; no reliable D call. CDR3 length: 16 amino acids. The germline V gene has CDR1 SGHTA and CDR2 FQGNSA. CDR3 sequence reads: CASSQERWSSTYEQYF. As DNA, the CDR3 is TGCGCCAGCAGCCAAGAACGGTGGTCTTCAACCTACGAGCAGTACTTC.

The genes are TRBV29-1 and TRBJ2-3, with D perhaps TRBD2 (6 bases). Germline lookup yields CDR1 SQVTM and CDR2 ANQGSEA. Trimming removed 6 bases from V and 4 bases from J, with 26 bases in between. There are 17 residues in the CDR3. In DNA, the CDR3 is TGCAGCGTCGACCAAAATGGGGACTCCAAGGGGCCAGATACGCAGTATTTT. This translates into CSVDQNGDSKGPDTQYF.

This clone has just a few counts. CDR3 residues: CASSQDSSRGANVLTF. CDR3 nucleotides: TGCGCCAGCAGCCAAGATAGCAGCCGTGGGGCCAACGTCCTGACTTTC. V is TRBV4-3 and J is TRBJ2-6; D is uncertain. Germline V gene data show CDR1 as LGHNA and CDR2 as YSLEER. This CDR3 is 16 amino acids long. Trimming removed 0 bases at V and 3 bases at J, with 9 bases between.

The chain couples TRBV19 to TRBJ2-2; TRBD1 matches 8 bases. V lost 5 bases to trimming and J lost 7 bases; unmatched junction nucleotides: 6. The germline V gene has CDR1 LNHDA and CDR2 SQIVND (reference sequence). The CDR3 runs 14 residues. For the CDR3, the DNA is TGTGCCAGTAGTCGGACAGGGCTGGTCGGGGAGCTGTTTTTT. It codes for CASSRTGLVGELFF.

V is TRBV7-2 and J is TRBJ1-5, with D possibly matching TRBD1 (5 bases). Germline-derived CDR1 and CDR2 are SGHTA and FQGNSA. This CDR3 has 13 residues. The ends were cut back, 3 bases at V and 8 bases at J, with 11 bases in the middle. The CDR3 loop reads CASSLAGQKPQHF. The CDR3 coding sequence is TGTGCCAGCAGCTTGGCAGGGCAAAAGCCCCAGCATTTT.

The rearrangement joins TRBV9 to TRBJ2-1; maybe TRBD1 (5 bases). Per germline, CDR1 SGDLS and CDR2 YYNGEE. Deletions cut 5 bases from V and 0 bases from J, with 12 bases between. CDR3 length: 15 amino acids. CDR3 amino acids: CASRLTDNSYNEQFF. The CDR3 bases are TGTGCCAGCAGGTTGACGGACAACTCCTACAATGAGCAGTTCTTC.

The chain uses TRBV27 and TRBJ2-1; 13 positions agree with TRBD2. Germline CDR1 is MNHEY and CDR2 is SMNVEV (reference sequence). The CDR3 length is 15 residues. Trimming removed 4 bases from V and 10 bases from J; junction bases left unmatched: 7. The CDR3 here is CASSSHRTSGGEQFF. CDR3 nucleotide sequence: TGTGCCAGCAGTTCCCACCGGACTAGCGGGGGAGAGCAGTTCTTC.

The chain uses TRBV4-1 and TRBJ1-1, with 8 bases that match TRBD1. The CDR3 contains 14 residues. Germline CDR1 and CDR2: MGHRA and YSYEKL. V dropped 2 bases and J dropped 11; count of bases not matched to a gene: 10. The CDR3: CASSQQTGGRNAFF. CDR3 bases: TGCGCCAGCAGCCAACAAACAGGGGGACGAAACGCTTTCTTT.

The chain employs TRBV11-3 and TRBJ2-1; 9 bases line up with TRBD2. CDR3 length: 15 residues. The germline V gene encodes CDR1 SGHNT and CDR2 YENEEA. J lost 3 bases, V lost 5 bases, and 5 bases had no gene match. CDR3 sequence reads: CASSGRTSDYNEQFF. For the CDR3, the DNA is TGTGCCAGCAGCGGTCGGACTAGCGACTACAATGAGCAGTTCTTC.

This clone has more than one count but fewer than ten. The CDR3 reads CASSYQPQHF. The CDR3 coding sequence is TGTGCCAGCAGTTATCAGCCCCAGCATTTT. The chain has TRBV27 and TRBJ1-5, with D unresolved. The CDR3 sequence is 10 residues long. Germline lookup yields CDR1 MNHEY and CDR2 SMNVEV (reference sequence). V dropped 4 bases and J dropped 5 bases, with 0 bases sitting between them.

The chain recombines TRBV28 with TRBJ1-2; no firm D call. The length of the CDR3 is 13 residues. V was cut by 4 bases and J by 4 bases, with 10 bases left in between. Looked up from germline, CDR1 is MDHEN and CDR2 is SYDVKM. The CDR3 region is CASSSTEFYGYTF. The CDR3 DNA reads TGTGCCAGCAGTTCGACGGAATTCTATGGCTACACCTTC.

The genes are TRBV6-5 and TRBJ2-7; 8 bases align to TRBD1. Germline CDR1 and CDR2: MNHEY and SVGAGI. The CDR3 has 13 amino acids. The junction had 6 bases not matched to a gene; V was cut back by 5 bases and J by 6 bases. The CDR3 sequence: CASSDATGAEQYF. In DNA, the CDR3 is TGTGCCAGCAGTGACGCGACAGGGGCCGAGCAGTACTTC.

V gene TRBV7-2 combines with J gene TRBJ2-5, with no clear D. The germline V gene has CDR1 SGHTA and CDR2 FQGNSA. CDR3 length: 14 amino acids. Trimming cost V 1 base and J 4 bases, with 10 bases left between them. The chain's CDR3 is CASSLVSEGETQYF. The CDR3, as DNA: TGTGCCAGCAGCTTAGTATCTGAAGGAGAGACCCAGTACTTC.

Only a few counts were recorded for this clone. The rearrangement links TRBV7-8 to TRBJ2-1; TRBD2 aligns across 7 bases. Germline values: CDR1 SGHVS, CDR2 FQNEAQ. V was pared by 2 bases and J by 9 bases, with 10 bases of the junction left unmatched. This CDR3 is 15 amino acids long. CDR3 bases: TGTGCCAGCAGCTTATCGGGCGGGGGATCGGGTGAGCAGTTCTTC. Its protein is CASSLSGGGSGEQFF.

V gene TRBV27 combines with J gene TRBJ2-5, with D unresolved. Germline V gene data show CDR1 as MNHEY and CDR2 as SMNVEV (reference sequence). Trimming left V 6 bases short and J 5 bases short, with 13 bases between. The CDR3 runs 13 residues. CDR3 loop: CASSHGAWETQYF. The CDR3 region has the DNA TGTGCCAGCAGCCATGGTGCGTGGGAGACCCAGTACTTC.

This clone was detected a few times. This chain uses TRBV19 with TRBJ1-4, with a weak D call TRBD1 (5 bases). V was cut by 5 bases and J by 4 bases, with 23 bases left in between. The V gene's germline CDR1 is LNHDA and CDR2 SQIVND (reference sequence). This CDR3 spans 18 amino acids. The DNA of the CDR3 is TGTGCCAGTAGTCCCCGATGGGGACGTGGTGGGGATAATGAAAAACTGTTTTTT. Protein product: CASSPRWGRGGDNEKLFF.

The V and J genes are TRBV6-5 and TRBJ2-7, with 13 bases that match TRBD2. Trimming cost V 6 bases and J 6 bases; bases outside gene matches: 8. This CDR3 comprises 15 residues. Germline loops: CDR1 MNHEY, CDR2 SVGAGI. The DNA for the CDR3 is TGTGCCAGCAGGAGTACTAGCGGGGGGGTTGGCGAGCAGTACTTC. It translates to CASRSTSGGVGEQYF.

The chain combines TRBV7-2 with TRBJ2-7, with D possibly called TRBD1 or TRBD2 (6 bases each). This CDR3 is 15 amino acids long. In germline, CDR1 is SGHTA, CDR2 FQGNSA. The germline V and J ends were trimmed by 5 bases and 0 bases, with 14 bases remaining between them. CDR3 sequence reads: CASSPWGARSYEQYF. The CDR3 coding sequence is TGTGCCAGCAGCCCCTGGGGGGCGCGCTCCTACGAGCAGTACTTC.

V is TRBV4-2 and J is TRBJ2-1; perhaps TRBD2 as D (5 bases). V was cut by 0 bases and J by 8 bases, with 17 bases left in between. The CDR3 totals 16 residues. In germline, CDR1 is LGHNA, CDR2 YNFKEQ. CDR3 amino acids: CASSQDSPSPSDEQFF. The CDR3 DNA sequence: TGTGCCAGCAGCCAAGATTCCCCTAGCCCCTCGGATGAGCAGTTCTTC.

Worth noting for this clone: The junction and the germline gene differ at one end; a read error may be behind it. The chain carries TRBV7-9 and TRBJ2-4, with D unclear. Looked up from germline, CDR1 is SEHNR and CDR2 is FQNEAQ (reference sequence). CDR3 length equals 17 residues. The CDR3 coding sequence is TGCGCCAGCAGCCAAGAGGATGGAGCGTTAGCCAAAAACATTCAGTACTTC. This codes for CASSQEDGALAKNIQYF.